This TCR beta chain was obtained from a study of blood T cell repertoires in COVID-19. About the research overall: The United States, Italy and Spain provided the acute and convalescent COVID-19 samples.

Germline V gives CDR1 SQVTM, CDR2 ANQGSEA. This CDR3 contains 15 residues. V gave up 7 bases and J gave up 3 bases; unmatched junction bases: 7. Using immunoSEQ multiplex PCR, the repertoire was profiled, and TCRdb retains in-frame clones only, with some absent. The sample lists approximately 170,000 clones, roughly nine tenths seen once, with 18% in the top ten. Sequencing was performed on peripheral blood. This clonotype was obtained from a man aged 55 to 69 with active or convalescent COVID-19. This chain connects TRBV29-1 to TRBJ1-4; 11 bases are a match to TRBD1. The CDR3 is CSARGQGAANEKLFF. The CDR3 region has the DNA TGCAGCGCCAGAGGACAGGGGGCAGCTAATGAAAAACTGTTTTTT. Full variable domain (outside the CDR3, taken from reference TRBV29-1 and TRBJ1-4): SAVISQKPSRDICQRGTSLTIQCQVDSQVTMMFWYRQQPGQSLTLIATANQGSEATYESGFVIDKFPISRPNLTFSTLTVSNMSPEDSSIYLCSARGQGAANEKLFFGSGTQLSVL.